This TCR beta chain originates from a study of CD8 T cells in ankylosing spondylitis. Points from the study as a whole: CD8+ cells made up the disease-linked clones, which were relatively rare in peripheral blood.

This clonotype was seen at least ten times. Its antigen is not known. The CDR3 is 14 amino acids. Germline V gives CDR1 MGHRA, CDR2 YSYEKL. Deletions cut 8 bases from V and 6 bases from J, with 17 bases between. TCRdb re-analysed the 5' RACE reads in MiXCR, keeping a single row per CDR3 protein. This repertoire shows 300,000 to 400,000 distinct CDR3 sequences, 11% found once; its top ten account for around 10%. Sequenced input: blood, either unsorted or a sorted T cell fraction (not recorded which). The J gene is TRBJ2-1, the V gene TRBV4-1; weak D call: TRBD2 (6 bases). This TCR was recovered from a female donor with ankylosing spondylitis or in good health (not recorded which). CDR3 nucleotide sequence: TGCGCCAGCCGCGGGGCCAGCCAAAGCAATGAGCAGTTCTTC. This sequence encodes CASRGASQSNEQFF.